Listed below are T cell receptor beta chains from one sample, sequenced in a study of cytomegalovirus exposure and HLA in healthy donors. TCRdb's copy holds only in-frame clones and misses some; the assay was immunoSEQ multiplex PCR. The sample yields over 40,000 clones, around 90% seen once. Sequenced material: PBMCs. The receptors originated from a woman aged 40 to 49 in good health and CMV-seropositive. CDR3s include the opening cysteine and the closing phenylalanine or tryptophan. The D gene is left open where the match is weak. Clone size is not always given. Where it is, it says once, few, many or a class for expanded clones.

j_call: TRBJ2-7
d_call: .
v_call: TRBV2
clone_size: medium-sized
cdr3_aa: CASSVGTSYEQYF
cdr3_nt: TGTGCCAGCAGTGTGGGCACGTCCTACGAGCAGTACTTC

j_call: TRBJ2-7
d_call: TRBD1
v_call: TRBV11-2
clone_size: .
cdr3_aa: CASSHGTGPYEQYF
cdr3_nt: TGTGCCAGCAGCCACGGGACAGGCCCCTACGAGCAGTACTTC

j_call: TRBJ2-1
d_call: TRBD2
v_call: TRBV28
clone_size: once
cdr3_aa: CASSLNVAGGGDEQFF
cdr3_nt: TGTGCCAGCAGTCTCAATGTAGCGGGAGGGGGGGATGAGCAGTTCTTC

j_call: TRBJ2-7
d_call: .
v_call: TRBV6-5
clone_size: .
cdr3_aa: CASSEVSGQGNF
cdr3_nt: TGTGCCAGCAGTGAAGTCTCCGGACAAGGTAACTTC

j_call: TRBJ2-7
d_call: .
v_call: TRBV11-2
clone_size: .
cdr3_aa: CASSLGGTGSYEQYF
cdr3_nt: TGTGCCAGCAGCTTAGGCGGGACGGGATCCTACGAGCAGTACTTC

j_call: TRBJ1-2
d_call: .
v_call: TRBV10-3
clone_size: .
cdr3_aa: CAISRQLSNYGYTF
cdr3_nt: TGTGCCATCAGTCGACAGCTTTCTAACTATGGCTACACCTTC

j_call: TRBJ2-1
d_call: .
v_call: TRBV10-3
clone_size: .
cdr3_aa: CAISEMVTGNEQFF
cdr3_nt: TGTGCCATCAGTGAAATGGTGACAGGCAATGAGCAGTTCTTC

j_call: TRBJ1-2
d_call: TRBD1
v_call: TRBV25-1
clone_size: .
cdr3_aa: CASSEGGQGRIYGYTF
cdr3_nt: TGTGCCAGCAGTGAAGGAGGACAGGGAAGGATCTATGGCTACACCTTC

j_call: TRBJ1-2
d_call: .
v_call: TRBV6-1
clone_size: .
cdr3_aa: CASSAGSFYGYTF
cdr3_nt: TGTGCCAGCAGTGCGGGTTCCTTCTATGGCTACACCTTC

j_call: TRBJ2-5
d_call: TRBD2
v_call: TRBV25-1
clone_size: .
cdr3_aa: CASSDWSGAGETQYF
cdr3_nt: TGTGCCAGCAGTGACTGGAGCGGGGCAGGAGAGACCCAGTACTTC

j_call: TRBJ2-1
d_call: TRBD1
v_call: TRBV6-1
clone_size: once
cdr3_aa: CASSERVGTGIGSSSYNEQFF
cdr3_nt: TGTGCCAGCAGTGAAAGGGTGGGGACAGGGATCGGTAGTTCCTCCTACAATGAGCAGTTCTTC

j_call: TRBJ1-6
d_call: .
v_call: TRBV19
clone_size: once
cdr3_aa: CASNIQGSPLHF
cdr3_nt: TGTGCCAGTAACATACAGGGCTCACCCCTCCACTTT

j_call: TRBJ1-1
d_call: .
v_call: TRBV29-1
clone_size: .
cdr3_aa: CSASGGTSEAFF
cdr3_nt: TGCAGCGCCAGTGGGGGGACGTCTGAAGCTTTCTTT

j_call: TRBJ2-1
d_call: TRBD2
v_call: TRBV5-1
clone_size: .
cdr3_aa: CASSLPLIGAGGHNEQFF
cdr3_nt: TGCGCCAGCAGCTTGCCCCTTATCGGAGCGGGAGGGCACAATGAGCAGTTCTTC

j_call: TRBJ1-1
d_call: .
v_call: TRBV19
clone_size: .
cdr3_aa: CASSTRAGNTEAFF
cdr3_nt: TGTGCCAGTAGTACGAGGGCGGGGAACACTGAAGCTTTCTTT

j_call: TRBJ1-3
d_call: TRBD1
v_call: TRBV5-1
clone_size: .
cdr3_aa: CASSWGTGSGNTIYF
cdr3_nt: TGCGCCAGCAGCTGGGGGACAGGGAGTGGAAACACCATATATTTT